Sequencing of this TCR beta chain was carried out in a study of shared clonotypes between healthy human individuals (dated by TCRdb to the early 2020s). Regarding the complete study: A couple of women and a few men aged 18 to 49 years were included in the cohort. For each donor, three plates each were used for CD4 naive and CD4 memory, two plates were used for CD8 naive, and one plate was used for CD8 memory. To estimate repertoire size and how much clonotype sharing occurs between individuals, the study deeply sequenced the blood TCR repertoires of five healthy adults. Different laboratories and diverse techniques were used to prepare libraries and sequence TCR repertoires, to increase sequencing depth and limit assay-specific biases. Leukapheresis yielded between about 0.8 and 9.5 billion PBMCs per donor.

In regard to this clone: Its antigen is unknown. No quality values exist for individual bases; no much larger clone is one base distant.

The donors were healthy, HIV-negative adults who had no recently reported acute infections or vaccinations. Only Caucasian adults living in Nashville, Tennessee, USA were represented among the donors. CD4+ T cells were enriched by magnetic negative selection; naive cells were then positively selected on CD45RA, and the negative fraction formed the memory subset. Blood was collected by leukapheresis, and PBMCs were isolated by Ficoll-Histopaque density gradient centrifugation and then cryopreserved in liquid nitrogen vapor phase. Analytical flow cytometry was used to check the purity and quantity of each magnetically sorted T cell population. Each sorted fraction had its genomic DNA isolated and then quantified by UV absorbance on a Nanodrop 2000c. CDR1 and CDR2, per the germline V gene, are ENHRY and SYGVKD. The CDR3, cysteine through phenylalanine, is 14 amino acids long. Only CDR3 DNA remains: 42 bases, in frame from the first base. The germline ends are 9 bases apart after V is trimmed by 2 bases and J by 4 bases.

Using the deep immunoSEQ assay, TCR CDR3 regions were amplified from genomic DNA by multiplex PCR. Genomic DNA extracted from each cell subset was distributed evenly over all wells of several immunoSEQ 96-well plates, and each plate served as one replicate. For sorted subsets, around 0.2 ug of genomic DNA, equivalent to 25,000 to 35,000 T cell genomes, went into each replicate PCR. Purified libraries were quantified with a Qubit 3.0 fluorometer, sized on a Bioanalyzer 2100, and re-quantified with the KAPA Library Quantification kit. Every immunoSEQ 96-well plate was sequenced on a separate single-read 150-cycle Illumina NextSeq 550 flow cell. Under the source paper's analysis protocol: Because only junctional sequences without quality scores were contained in the immunoSEQ output, filtering matching that applied to full-length reads could not be performed. Sequences were annotated with PyIR, a Python wrapper for IgBLAST v1.9, and V/J genes and CDR3 were assigned using IMGT germline references. Reads were removed for weak V/J assignments (E-value above 1e-6), missing CDR3, stop codons, out-of-frame junctions, or ambiguous translated residues. V3J clonotypes were defined by identical inferred V gene, J gene, and CDR3 amino acid sequence. The percentage overlap between two repertoires was calculated by dividing the number of shared unique clonotypes by the size of the smaller repertoire. RTK rarefaction, the Chao1 estimator, and Recon v2.1 estimates of unobserved clonotypes were used to assess repertoire richness. Generation probabilities were computed with OLGA for all TCRbeta clonotypes obtained by the gDNA method from several donors. Not all clones reach the TCRdb copy of this immuneACCESS table, which keeps in-frame sequences only. Checked studies attribute under half of the gap to unresolved V genes and leave the rest unexplained. D and trimming were read from the DNA, whereas the V and J calls and clone size are those reported in that table. In all, the sample holds just under 350,000 clones, and 73% of those were seen once. The ten largest clones capture more than 9% of the sample.

The research as a whole found: Based on pairwise subsampling, the degree of clonotype sharing among donors was expected to be affected by sequencing depth. Sharing across a few donors was observed for about 4.8% of naive CD4, over 3% of naive CD8, about 2.3% of memory CD4, and roughly 0.4% of memory CD8 clonotypes. Sampling was limited to blood, and TCR repertoires in tissue likely differ from TCR repertoires in blood. The small number of donors limited the genetic and exposure-history diversity represented. Clonotypes shared by all four sorted-subset donors showed higher generation probabilities than non-shared clonotypes. Larger estimated clonotype richness was generally found for naive subsets than for memory subsets. Even with the large sequencing depth, rarefaction of the sorted-subset datasets indicated that sequencing was incomplete.

The receptor chain draws on TRBV10-3 and TRBJ1-3; the D gene cannot be named for sure. The sequence was collected from a young man in good health. The source material was memory CD4+ T cells sorted from blood. This specimen's cell subset or site label, per the study, means: CD45RA-negative fraction. The nucleotide sequence reads as follows: TGTGCCATCAGTGAGAAGAACCTAGGAAACACCATATATTTT. Translated, this is CAISEKNLGNTIYF.